This T cell receptor beta chain derives from a study of T cells in Graves' hyperthyroidism and ophthalmopathy. This clonotype was seen at least ten times. For Graves' hyperthyroidism to be stable, ophthalmopathy could not progress within 18 months. Every diagnosis used clinical symptoms, serum thyroxine and TRAb, thyroid ultrasound and orbital computed tomography. TCR beta CDR3 regions were amplified from RNA. HTBI primers were employed in a first-round RT-PCR of the TCR CDR3. In TCRdb, the multiplex PCR reads were re-called with MiXCR into one record per CDR3 protein. The data show a few hundred thousand distinct CDR3 sequences, less than 25% seen once. With 5 bases clipped from V and 10 bases from J, the junction kept 12 bases outside the gene matches. The CDR3 sequence is 14 residues long. Germline V gene data show CDR1 as SGHAT and CDR2 as FQNNGV.

The chain links TRBV11-2 to TRBJ1-2; 8 bases are shared with TRBD1. Sequencing was carried out using blood. The source is a man between 18 and 35 years old with Graves' hyperthyroidism. CDR3 sequence reads: CASSNPGTGRDYTF. The CDR3 coding sequence is TGTGCCAGCAGCAACCCCGGGACAGGCAGGGACTACACCTTC. The complete variable domain, with remaining parts taken from reference TRBV11-2 and TRBJ1-2, reads EAGVAQSPRYKIIEKRQSVAFWCNPISGHATLYWYQQILGQGPKLLIQFQNNGVVDDSQLPKDRFSAERLKGVDSTLKIQPAKLEDSAVYLCASSNPGTGRDYTFGSGTRLTVV.